The 6 T cell receptor beta chains given below trace back to one sample, sequenced in a study of PD-L1 blockade in urothelial cancer. Measured with immunoSEQ multiplex PCR; TCRdb has only the in-frame clones, and not every one. The repertoire consists of about 51,000 clones, with more than 75% occurring once and the leading ten covering roughly 17%. The specimen was PBMCs, collected around atezolizumab (anti-PD-L1) treatment. The receptors come from a man in his fifties or sixties with urothelial cancer.

The V and J genes are TRBV4-3 and TRBJ2-5; 7 bases match TRBD1. The V and J ends lost 5 bases and 2 bases, in that order; junction bases with no gene match: 8. The CDR3 is 15 amino acids. Germline values: CDR1 LGHNA, CDR2 YSLEER. The CDR3 nucleotides are TGCGCCAGCAGCGGGTTGCAGGGGGTTCAAGAGACCCAGTACTTC. It yields the protein CASSGLQGVQETQYF.

The chain joins TRBV7-8 to TRBJ1-2; D is unresolved. This CDR3 contains 14 residues. The germline CDR1 and CDR2 sequences are SGHVS and FQNEAQ. The ends were cut back, 5 bases at V and 7 bases at J, with 17 bases in the middle. The CDR3 spells CASSPVAQRRGYTF. The CDR3, as DNA: TGTGCCAGCAGCCCCGTGGCGCAGCGGCGTGGCTACACCTTC.

This chain joins TRBV2 and TRBJ1-2, with 7 bases lining up with TRBD1. With 3 bases clipped from V and 8 bases from J, the junction kept 12 bases outside the gene matches. Germline V CDR1 and CDR2: SNHLY, FYNNEI. This CDR3 spans 15 amino acids. CDR3 amino acids: CASSELGQGVLGYTF. In nucleotides, the CDR3 is TGTGCCAGCAGTGAGCTCGGGCAGGGGGTTTTAGGCTACACCTTC. The full variable domain, in which reference TRBV2 and TRBJ1-2 provide the parts outside the CDR3, is EPEVTQTPSHQVTQMGQEVILRCVPISNHLYFYWYRQILGQKVEFLVSFYNNEISEKSEIFDDQFSVERPDGSNFTLKIRSTKLEDSAMYFCASSELGQGVLGYTFGSGTRLTVV.

The CDR3 spells CASSLAEGRSNQPQHF. CDR3 DNA: TGTGCCAGCAGCTTAGCGGAGGGCCGGAGCAATCAGCCCCAGCATTTT. The J gene is TRBJ1-5, the V gene TRBV7-8; no reliable D call. The CDR3 is 16 amino acids. V was cut by 0 bases and J by 1 base, with 10 bases left in between. Germline V gene sequence: CDR1 SGHVS, CDR2 FQNEAQ.

This clone was recorded a few times. J is TRBJ2-1 and V is TRBV18; D possibly corresponds to TRBD1 (5 bases). The CDR3 totals 16 residues. The V gene lost 3 bases and the J gene lost 0 bases, with 12 bases spanning the gap. CDR1 KGHSH and CDR2 LQKENI come from the germline V gene. In DNA, the CDR3 is TGTGCCAGCTCACCCTCCACAGGAATCTCCTACAATGAGCAGTTCTTC. Encoded protein: CASSPSTGISYNEQFF.

The chain combines TRBV5-8 with TRBJ2-7, with TRBD1 identical over 7 bases. The CDR3 is 12 amino acids. Germline CDR1 is SGHTS and CDR2 is YDEGEE. V was clipped by 6 bases and J by 4 bases; unmatched bases: 4. In DNA form, the CDR3 reads TGTGCCAGCATTAGCAGGGGGTACGAGCAGTACTTC. Protein: CASISRGYEQYF.